This entry lists 2 T cell receptor beta chains sequenced from one sample in a study of cytomegalovirus exposure and HLA in healthy donors. Both 60 Vbeta primers and 13 Jbeta primers went into the PCR. Sequencing used immunoSEQ multiplex PCR; TCRdb keeps in-frame clones, though not all of them. The table includes about 60,000 clones, almost 75% detected once. Source material: PBMCs. Every receptor here comes from a man aged 50-59 years in good health and CMV-seronegative.

The rearrangement uses TRBV5-1 and TRBJ2-3; D is unresolved. This CDR3 region has 14 residues. Germline CDR1 reads SGHRS; CDR2 reads YFSETQ. Trimming took off 0 bases at V and 2 bases at J, with 7 bases between the two ends. CDR3 nucleotide sequence: TGCGCCAGCAGCTTGGTTCTGGCCACAGATACGCAGTATTTT. It encodes CASSLVLATDTQYF.

This rearrangement joins TRBV29-1 to TRBJ1-2; weak D call: TRBD1 (6 bases). CDR1 and CDR2 from the germline V gene are SQVTM and ANQGSEA. The V and J ends lost 7 bases and 7 bases respectively, with 16 bases between them. This CDR3 contains 12 residues. This CDR3 reads CSARGREAGYTF. As DNA, the CDR3 is TGCAGCGCCAGGGGCAGGGAAGCTGGCTACACCTTC.